This TCR beta chain was found in a study of long-term antiretroviral therapy in people with HIV. Study-wide results and limits: Diversity measured after ART increased yet remained under transplant donor controls. Collection of the blood, which took place between the mid-2000s and the late 2010s, possibly occurred under older ART regimens. Among HIV repertoires, CDR3 length ranges were narrower than those of controls. The study lacked data on ART adherence, viral resistance or therapy changes.

The libraries were made with immunoSEQ v3.0 at survey level. Sequencing was performed with immunoSEQ multiplex PCR; in TCRdb, only in-frame clones are kept and a portion is missing. Here the sample spans 15,000 to 20,000 clones, roughly 83% being singletons. V trimming: 4 bases; J trimming: 2 bases; junction bases outside the gene matches: 17. In germline, CDR1 is SGHRS, CDR2 YFSETQ. This CDR3 region has 18 residues. As regards this clone: Its matching antigen is unknown.

The sequencing here drew on unsorted PBMCs, taken just before starting antiretroviral therapy. V gene TRBV5-1 combines with J gene TRBJ2-7; 8 nucleotides line up with TRBD2. The receptor was isolated from a man aged 35-49 years with HIV. CDR3 sequence: CASSRPQDEAGGPYEQYF. The CDR3 DNA sequence: TGCGCCAGCAGCAGACCACAGGACGAGGCGGGGGGCCCCTACGAGCAGTACTTC. Variable domain in full (rest from reference TRBV5-1 and TRBJ2-7): KAGVTQTPRYLIKTRGQQVTLSCSPISGHRSVSWYQQTPGQGLQFLFEYFSETQRNKGNFPGRFSGRQFSNSRSEMNVSTLELGDSALYLCASSRPQDEAGGPYEQYFGPGTRLTVT.